A selection of T cell receptor beta chains follows, all from one sample in a study of cytotoxic CD8 clonotypes in ibrutinib-treated CLL. Measured with immunoSEQ multiplex PCR; TCRdb has only the in-frame clones, and not every one. The sample consists of about 24,000 clones, 78% of them appearing once. This specimen was PBMCs, taken before ibrutinib treatment. The receptors were gathered from a human donor with chronic lymphocytic leukemia. The CDR3 runs from the conserved cysteine through the conserved F or W. The D gene is left open where the match is weak. The listing skips clone size in some rows; elsewhere it reads once, few, many or a size class.

DNA,CDR3,D,V,J,size
TGTGCCAGCAGCCCGACAGGGGGCGGTGGGGCCAACGTCCTGACTTTC,CASSPTGGGGANVLTF,TRBD1,TRBV11-3,TRBJ2-6,.
TGTGCCAGCAGCCTAGCGGGGAGGGGCAATGAGCAGTTCTTC,CASSLAGRGNEQFF,TRBD2,TRBV5-4,TRBJ2-1,.
TGCAGCGTTGTGGCGGGACACCAAACGTATGGCTACACCTTC,CSVVAGHQTYGYTF,.,TRBV29-1,TRBJ1-2,.
TGTGCCAGCAGTGGACTAGCGCCAGAGACCCAGTACTTC,CASSGLAPETQYF,TRBD2,TRBV25-1,TRBJ2-5,medium-sized
TGCAGCGTGATTGGCGGGAGGAACTACAATGAGCAGTTCTTC,CSVIGGRNYNEQFF,TRBD2,TRBV29-1,TRBJ2-1,.
TGTGCCAGCAGCAAAGGTGCTGAAGCTTTCTTT,CASSKGAEAFF,.,TRBV28,TRBJ1-1,.
TGTGCCAGTAGTATTCGGGACGGGTCCTACGAGCAGTACTTC,CASSIRDGSYEQYF,.,TRBV19,TRBJ2-7,once
TGTGCCAGCAGTCGACTCACTAGTGGGGACACTGAAGCTTTCTTT,CASSRLTSGDTEAFF,.,TRBV27,TRBJ1-1,.
TGTGCCATCTCCGGAGGACAGGGGGGTTGCAATGAGCAGTTCTTC,CAISGGQGGCNEQFF,.,TRBV21-1,TRBJ2-1,.
TGTGCCAGCAGCTTAGTGCTAGCGGGAGGGCCCTCCGCCGGGGAGCTGTTTTTT,CASSLVLAGGPSAGELFF,TRBD2,TRBV7-2,TRBJ2-2,.
TGTGCCAGCGCCGGAGGGGCTCTGAACACTGAAGCTTTCTTT,CASAGGALNTEAFF,.,TRBV28,TRBJ1-1,few
TGTGCCACCCTGACTAGCGGGAGCACAGATACGCAGTATTTT,CATLTSGSTDTQYF,TRBD2,TRBV15,TRBJ2-3,.
TGCGCCAGCAGCCAAGATCGGAGGGCAGGGAGCTACCAAGAGACCCAGTACTTC,CASSQDRRAGSYQETQYF,.,TRBV4-3,TRBJ2-5,.
TGTGCCAGCAGCCAGGGGGGGGCCTCTGGGGCCAACGTCCTGACTTTC,CASSQGGASGANVLTF,.,TRBV4-2,TRBJ2-6,.
TGTGCCAGCAGCTTGAGACTAGCGGGAGGGACAGATACGCAGTATTTT,CASSLRLAGGTDTQYF,TRBD2,TRBV5-4,TRBJ2-3,.
TGCAGCGTCTCTTCCGGGACACCGGGCGGGGAGCTGTTTTTT,CSVSSGTPGGELFF,.,TRBV29-1,TRBJ2-2,.
TGCGCCAGCCAAACGGGCAGAACCGAAGCTTTCTTT,CASQTGRTEAFF,.,TRBV10-2,TRBJ1-1,.
TGTGCCATCAGCAACAAGGACAATCAGCCCCAGCATTTT,CAISNKDNQPQHF,.,TRBV10-3,TRBJ1-5,.
TGTGCCAGCAGCGGCCGGGACAGGGATACCGGGGAGCTGTTTTTT,CASSGRDRDTGELFF,TRBD1,TRBV5-4,TRBJ2-2,few
TGTGCCAGCAGCTTCGACGCAGGCCGGAACGAGCAGTACTTC,CASSFDAGRNEQYF,.,TRBV7-2,TRBJ2-7,few
TGTGCCAGGGAGGACACTTACACCGGGGAGCTGTTTTTT,CAREDTYTGELFF,.,TRBV6-1,TRBJ2-2,.
TGTGCCAGCAGCCCGGGGGGACAGGGCGGCTCCTACGAGCAGTACTTC,CASSPGGQGGSYEQYF,TRBD1,TRBV5-6,TRBJ2-7,.
TGTGCCAGCTCACCAGACAGGCAATCCTACAATGAGCAGTTCTTC,CASSPDRQSYNEQFF,.,TRBV18,TRBJ2-1,.
TGTGCCAGCAGCTTAGATTACAGCAGGGACAGCTACACCTTC,CASSLDYSRDSYTF,.,TRBV11-2,TRBJ1-2,few
TGTGCCAGCAGCTTTGTGACAACGAACACCGGGGAGCTGTTTTTT,CASSFVTTNTGELFF,.,TRBV5-5,TRBJ2-2,.
TGTGCCAGCAGCTTATCCGGGGGGGCTAGCGGGGCCTACGAGCAGTACTTC,CASSLSGGASGAYEQYF,TRBD2,TRBV7-6,TRBJ2-7,.
TGTGCCAGCAGTGGACAGGGAGGAAGGAACAATCAGCCCCAGCATTTT,CASSGQGGRNNQPQHF,TRBD1,TRBV28,TRBJ1-5,.
TGTGCCAGCAGCCAAGGACGGATCGACTCGGGGGAGCAGTACTTC,CASSQGRIDSGEQYF,.,TRBV4-2,TRBJ2-7,.
TGTGCCAGCATGGAGGCGCCCCTCTATGGCTACACCTTC,CASMEAPLYGYTF,.,TRBV6-5,TRBJ1-2,.